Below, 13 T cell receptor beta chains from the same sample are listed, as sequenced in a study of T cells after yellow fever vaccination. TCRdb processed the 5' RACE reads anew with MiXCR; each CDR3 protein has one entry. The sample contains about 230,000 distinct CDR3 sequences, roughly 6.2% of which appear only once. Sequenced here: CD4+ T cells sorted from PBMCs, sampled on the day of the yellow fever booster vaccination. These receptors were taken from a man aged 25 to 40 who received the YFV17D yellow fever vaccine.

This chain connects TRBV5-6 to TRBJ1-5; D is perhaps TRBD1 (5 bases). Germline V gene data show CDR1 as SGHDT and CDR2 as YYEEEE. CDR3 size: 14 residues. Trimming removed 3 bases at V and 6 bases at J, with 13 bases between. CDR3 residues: CASSWGRGSQPQHF. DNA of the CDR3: TGTGCCAGCAGCTGGGGTAGGGGTAGTCAGCCCCAGCATTTT.

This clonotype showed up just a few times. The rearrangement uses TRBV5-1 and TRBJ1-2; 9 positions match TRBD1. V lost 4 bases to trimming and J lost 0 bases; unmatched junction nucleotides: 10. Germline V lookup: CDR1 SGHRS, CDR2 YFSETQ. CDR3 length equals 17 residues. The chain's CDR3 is CASSEPGQGGSNYGYTF. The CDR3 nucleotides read TGCGCCAGCAGCGAACCGGGACAGGGTGGTTCTAACTATGGCTACACCTTC.

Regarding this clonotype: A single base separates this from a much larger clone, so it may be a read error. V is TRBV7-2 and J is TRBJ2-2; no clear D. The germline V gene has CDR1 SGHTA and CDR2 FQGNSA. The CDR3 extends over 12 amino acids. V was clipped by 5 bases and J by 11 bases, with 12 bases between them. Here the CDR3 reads CASSPSSVELFF. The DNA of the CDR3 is TGTGCCAGCAGCCCATCTAGTGTAGAGCTGTTTTTT.

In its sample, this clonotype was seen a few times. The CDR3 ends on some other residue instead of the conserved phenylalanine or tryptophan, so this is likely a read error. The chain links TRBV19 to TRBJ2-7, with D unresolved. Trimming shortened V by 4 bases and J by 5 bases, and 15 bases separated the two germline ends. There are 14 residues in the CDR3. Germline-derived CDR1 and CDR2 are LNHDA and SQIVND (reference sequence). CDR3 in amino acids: CASSTPQPPHEQYL. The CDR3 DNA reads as TGTGCCAGTAGTACCCCACAGCCTCCGCACGAGCAGTACTTA.

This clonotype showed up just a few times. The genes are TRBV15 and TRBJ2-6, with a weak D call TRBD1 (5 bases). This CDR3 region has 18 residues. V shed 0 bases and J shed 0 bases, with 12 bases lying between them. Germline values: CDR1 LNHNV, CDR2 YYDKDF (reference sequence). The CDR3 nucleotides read TGTGCCACCAGCAGAGATAAGGGGTTACGCTCTGGGGCCAACGTCCTGACTTTC. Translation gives CATSRDKGLRSGANVLTF. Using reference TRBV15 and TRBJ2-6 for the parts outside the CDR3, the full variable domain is DAMVIQNPRYQVTQFGKPVTLSCSQTLNHNVMYWYQQKSSQAPKLLFHYYDKDFNNEADTPDNFQSRRPNTSFCFLDIRSPGLGDTAMYLCATSRDKGLRSGANVLTFGAGSRLTVL.

The CDR3 region has the DNA TGCGCCAGCAGCTGGGGGCTAGCGGGAACGGAGACCCAGTACTTC. Translation gives CASSWGLAGTETQYF. The rearrangement uses TRBV5-1 and TRBJ2-5; 9 bases line up with TRBD2. Germline V gene sequence: CDR1 SGHRS, CDR2 YFSETQ. J was trimmed by 5 bases and V by 3 bases; bases with no gene match: 8. The CDR3 has 15 amino acids.

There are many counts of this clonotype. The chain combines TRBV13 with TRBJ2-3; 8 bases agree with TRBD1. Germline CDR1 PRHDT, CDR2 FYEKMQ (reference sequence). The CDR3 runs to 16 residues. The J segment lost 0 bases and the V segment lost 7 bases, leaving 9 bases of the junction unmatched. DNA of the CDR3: TGTGCCAGCACCCCAGGGGGCGGGACTAGCACAGATACGCAGTATTTT. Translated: CASTPGGGTSTDTQYF.

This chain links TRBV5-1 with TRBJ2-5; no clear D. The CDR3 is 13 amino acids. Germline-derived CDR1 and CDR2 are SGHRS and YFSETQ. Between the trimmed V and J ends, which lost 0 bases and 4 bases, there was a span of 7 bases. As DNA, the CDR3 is TGCGCCAGCAGCTTGGCCCTCACAGAGACCCAGTACTTC. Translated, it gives CASSLALTETQYF. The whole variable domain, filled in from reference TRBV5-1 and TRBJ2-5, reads KAGVTQTPRYLIKTRGQQVTLSCSPISGHRSVSWYQQTPGQGLQFLFEYFSETQRNKGNFPGRFSGRQFSNSRSEMNVSTLELGDSALYLCASSLALTETQYFGPGTRLLVL.

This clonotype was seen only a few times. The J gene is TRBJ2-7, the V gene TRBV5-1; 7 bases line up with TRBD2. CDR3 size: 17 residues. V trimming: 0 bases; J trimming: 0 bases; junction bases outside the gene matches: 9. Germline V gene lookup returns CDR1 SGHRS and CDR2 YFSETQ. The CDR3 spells CASSLGPLAVSSYEQYF. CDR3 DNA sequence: TGCGCCAGCAGCTTGGGTCCCCTAGCGGTGAGCTCCTACGAGCAGTACTTC.

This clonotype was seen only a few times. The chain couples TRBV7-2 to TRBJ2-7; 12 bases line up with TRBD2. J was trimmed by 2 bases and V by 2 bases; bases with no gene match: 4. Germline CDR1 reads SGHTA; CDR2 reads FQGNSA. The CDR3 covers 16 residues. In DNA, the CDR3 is TGTGCCAGCAGCTTACTAGCGGGAGGGAGGACCTACGAGCAGTACTTC. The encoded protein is CASSLLAGGRTYEQYF.

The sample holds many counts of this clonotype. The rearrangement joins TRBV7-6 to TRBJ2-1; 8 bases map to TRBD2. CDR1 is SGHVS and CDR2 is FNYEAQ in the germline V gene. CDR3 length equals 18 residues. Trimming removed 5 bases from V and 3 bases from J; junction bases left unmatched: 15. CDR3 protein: CASSREGSGSGSYNEQFF. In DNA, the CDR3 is TGTGCCAGCAGCCGGGAAGGTTCGGGAAGCGGGAGCTACAATGAGCAGTTCTTC. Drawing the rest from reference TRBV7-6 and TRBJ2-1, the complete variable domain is GAGVSQSPRYKVTKRGQDVALRCDPISGHVSLYWYRQALGQGPEFLTYFNYEAQQDKSGLPNDRFSAERPEGSISTLTIQRTEQRDSAMYRCASSREGSGSGSYNEQFFGPGTRLTVL.

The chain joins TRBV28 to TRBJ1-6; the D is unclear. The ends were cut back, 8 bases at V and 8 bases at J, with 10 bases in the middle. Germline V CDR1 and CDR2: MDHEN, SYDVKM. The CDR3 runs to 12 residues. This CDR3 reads CASAVRYSPLHF. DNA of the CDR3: TGTGCCAGCGCAGTTCGCTATTCACCCCTCCACTTT.

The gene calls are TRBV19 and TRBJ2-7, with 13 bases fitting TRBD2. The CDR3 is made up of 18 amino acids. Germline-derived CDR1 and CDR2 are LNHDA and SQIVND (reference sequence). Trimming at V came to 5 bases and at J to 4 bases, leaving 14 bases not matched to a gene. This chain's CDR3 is CASSQIMGLAGREYEQYF. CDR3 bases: TGTGCCAGTAGTCAGATAATGGGACTAGCGGGACGAGAGTACGAGCAGTACTTC.